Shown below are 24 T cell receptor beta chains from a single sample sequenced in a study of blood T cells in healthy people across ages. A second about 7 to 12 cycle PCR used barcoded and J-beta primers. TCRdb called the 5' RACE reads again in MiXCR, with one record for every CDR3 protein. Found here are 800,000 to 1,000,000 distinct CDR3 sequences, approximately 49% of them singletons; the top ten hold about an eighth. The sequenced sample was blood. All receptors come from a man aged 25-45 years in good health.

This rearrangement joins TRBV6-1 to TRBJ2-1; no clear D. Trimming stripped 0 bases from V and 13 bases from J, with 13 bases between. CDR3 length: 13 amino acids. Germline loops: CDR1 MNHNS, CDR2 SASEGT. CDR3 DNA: TGTGCCAGCAGTGAAGCGGGAAAAGAGACCCAGTTCTTC. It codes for CASSEAGKETQFF.

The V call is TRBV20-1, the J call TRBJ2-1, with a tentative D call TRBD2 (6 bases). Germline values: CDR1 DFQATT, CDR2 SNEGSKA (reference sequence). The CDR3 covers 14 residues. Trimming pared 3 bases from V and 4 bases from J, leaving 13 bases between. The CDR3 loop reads CSARSPGTYNEQFF. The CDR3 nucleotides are TGCAGTGCTAGGTCTCCAGGGACTTACAATGAGCAGTTCTTC.

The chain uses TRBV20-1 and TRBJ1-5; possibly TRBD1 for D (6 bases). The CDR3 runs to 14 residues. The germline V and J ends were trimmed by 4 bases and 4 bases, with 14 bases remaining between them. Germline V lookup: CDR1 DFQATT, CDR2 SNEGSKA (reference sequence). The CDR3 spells CSATRGRGNQPQHF. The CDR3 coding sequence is TGCAGTGCTACCAGGGGACGGGGTAATCAGCCCCAGCATTTT.

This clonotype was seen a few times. The CDR3 bases are TGTGCCAGCTTGGGGAACAGGAGCTCCTCCTACGAGCAGTACTTC. It translates to CASLGNRSSSYEQYF. The V and J genes are TRBV6-1 and TRBJ2-7, with D possibly being TRBD1 (5 bases). Trimming shortened V by 8 bases and J by 0 bases, and 17 bases separated the two germline ends. CDR1 and CDR2 from the germline V gene are MNHNS and SASEGT. The CDR3 is 15 amino acids.

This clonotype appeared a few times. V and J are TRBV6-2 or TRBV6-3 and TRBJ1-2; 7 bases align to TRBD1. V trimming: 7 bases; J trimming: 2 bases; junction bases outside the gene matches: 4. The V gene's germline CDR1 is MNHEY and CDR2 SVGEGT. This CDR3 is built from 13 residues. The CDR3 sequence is CASKVQGNYGYTF. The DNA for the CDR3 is TGTGCCAGCAAGGTACAGGGGAACTATGGCTACACCTTC.

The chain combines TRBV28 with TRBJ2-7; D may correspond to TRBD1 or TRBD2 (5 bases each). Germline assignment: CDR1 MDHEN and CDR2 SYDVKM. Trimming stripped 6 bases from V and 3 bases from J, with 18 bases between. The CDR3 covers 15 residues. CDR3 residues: CASRIEGSGYYEQYF. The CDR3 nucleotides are TGTGCCAGCAGGATAGAGGGTTCAGGGTACTACGAGCAGTACTTC.

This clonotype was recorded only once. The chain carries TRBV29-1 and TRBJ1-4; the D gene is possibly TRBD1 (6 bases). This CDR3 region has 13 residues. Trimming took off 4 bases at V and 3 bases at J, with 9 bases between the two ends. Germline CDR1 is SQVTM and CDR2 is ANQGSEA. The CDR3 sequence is CSVVGAANEKLFF. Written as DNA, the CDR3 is TGCAGCGTTGTGGGGGCGGCTAATGAAAAACTGTTTTTT.

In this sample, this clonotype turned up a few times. The CDR3 DNA reads TGTGCCAGCAGCTTAGAACTAGCAGGAAAGACCCAGTACTTC. Its protein product is CASSLELAGKTQYF. This rearrangement joins TRBV5-6 to TRBJ2-5; the D gene is possibly TRBD2 (6 bases). Germline V lookup: CDR1 SGHDT, CDR2 YYEEEE. The CDR3 has 14 amino acids. V gave up 2 bases and J gave up 6 bases, with 14 bases separating them.

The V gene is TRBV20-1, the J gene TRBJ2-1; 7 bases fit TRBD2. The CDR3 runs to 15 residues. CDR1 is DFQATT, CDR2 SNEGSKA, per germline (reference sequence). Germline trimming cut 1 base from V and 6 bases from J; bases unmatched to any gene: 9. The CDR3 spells CSARVASGNSNEQFF. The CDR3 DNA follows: TGCAGTGCTAGAGTGGCTAGCGGTAATTCCAATGAGCAGTTCTTC.

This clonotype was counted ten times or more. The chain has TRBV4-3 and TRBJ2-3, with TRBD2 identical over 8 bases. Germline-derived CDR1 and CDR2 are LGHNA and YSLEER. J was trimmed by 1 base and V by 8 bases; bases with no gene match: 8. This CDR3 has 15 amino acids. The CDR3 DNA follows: TGCGCCAGCTCGGCGGGGGGCTCTGGCACAGATACGCAGTATTTT. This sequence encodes CASSAGGSGTDTQYF.

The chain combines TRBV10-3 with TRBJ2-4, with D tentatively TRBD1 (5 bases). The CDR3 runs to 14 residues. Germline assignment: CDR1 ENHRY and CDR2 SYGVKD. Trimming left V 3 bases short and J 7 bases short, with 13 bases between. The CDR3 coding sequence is TGTGCCATCAGTGAAGGTGGGGCCGGGAACATTCAGTACTTC. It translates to CAISEGGAGNIQYF.

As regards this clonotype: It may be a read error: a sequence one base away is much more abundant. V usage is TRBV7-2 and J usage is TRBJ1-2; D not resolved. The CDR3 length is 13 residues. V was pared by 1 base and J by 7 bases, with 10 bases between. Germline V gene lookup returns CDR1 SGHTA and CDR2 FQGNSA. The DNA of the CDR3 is TGTGCCAGCAGCTTAGGCAAGGGCACTGGCTACACCTTC. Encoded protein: CASSLGKGTGYTF.

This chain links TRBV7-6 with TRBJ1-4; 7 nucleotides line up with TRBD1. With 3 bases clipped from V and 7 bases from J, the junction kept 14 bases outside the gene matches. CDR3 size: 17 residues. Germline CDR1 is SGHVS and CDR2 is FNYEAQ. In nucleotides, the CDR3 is TGTGCCAGCAGCTTGAACGGGCAGGGACAGATGGCTGAAAAACTGTTTTTT. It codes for CASSLNGQGQMAEKLFF.

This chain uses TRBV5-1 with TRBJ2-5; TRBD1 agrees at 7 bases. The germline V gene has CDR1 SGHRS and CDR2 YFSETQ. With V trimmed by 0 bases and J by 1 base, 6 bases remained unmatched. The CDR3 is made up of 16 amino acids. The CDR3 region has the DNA TGCGCCAGCAGCTTGGTTGCGGCAGGGGGCCAAGAGACCCAGTACTTC. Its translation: CASSLVAAGGQETQYF.

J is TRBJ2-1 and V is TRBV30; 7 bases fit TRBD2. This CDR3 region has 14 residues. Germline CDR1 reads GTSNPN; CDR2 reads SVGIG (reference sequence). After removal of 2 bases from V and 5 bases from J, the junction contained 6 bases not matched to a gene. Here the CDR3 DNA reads TGTGCCTGGAGTCCCCGGGGGGACGACAATGAGCAGTTCTTC. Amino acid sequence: CAWSPRGDDNEQFF. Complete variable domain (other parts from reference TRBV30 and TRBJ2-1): SQTIHQWPATLVQPVGSPLSLECTVEGTSNPNLYWYRQAAGRGLQLLFYSVGIGQISSEVPQNLSASRPQDRQFILSSKKLLLSDSGFYLCAWSPRGDDNEQFFGPGTRLTVL.

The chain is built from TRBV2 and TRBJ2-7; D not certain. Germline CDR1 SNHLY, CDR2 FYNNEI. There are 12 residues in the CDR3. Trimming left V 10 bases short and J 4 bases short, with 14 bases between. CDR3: CANKGRGYEQYF. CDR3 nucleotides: TGTGCCAACAAGGGTCGAGGTTACGAGCAGTACTTC.

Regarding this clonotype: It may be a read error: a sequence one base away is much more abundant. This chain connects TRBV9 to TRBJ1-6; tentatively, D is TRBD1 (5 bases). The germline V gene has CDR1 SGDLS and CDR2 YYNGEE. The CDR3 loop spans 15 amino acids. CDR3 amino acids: CANSVDQGQNSPLHF. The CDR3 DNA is TGTGCCAACAGCGTAGACCAGGGCCAGAATTCACCCCTCCACTTT.

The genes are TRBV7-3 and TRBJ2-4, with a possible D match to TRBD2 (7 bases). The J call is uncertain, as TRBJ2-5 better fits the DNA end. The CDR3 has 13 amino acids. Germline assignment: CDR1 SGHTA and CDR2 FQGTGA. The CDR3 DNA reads TGTGCCAGCGGGGGGGCAGGGGAAGAGACCCAGTACTTC. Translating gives CASGGAGEETQYF.

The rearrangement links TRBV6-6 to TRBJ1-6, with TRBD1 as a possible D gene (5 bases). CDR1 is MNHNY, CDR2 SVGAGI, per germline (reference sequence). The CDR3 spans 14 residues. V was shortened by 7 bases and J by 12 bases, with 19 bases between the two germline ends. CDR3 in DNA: TGTGCCAGCACAAAACCGCCGGGACTCCAACCCCTCCACTTT. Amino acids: CASTKPPGLQPLHF.

CDR3 protein: CASRYRGTEAFF. Written as DNA, the CDR3 is TGTGCCAGCAGGTACAGGGGCACTGAAGCTTTCTTT. The V call is TRBV6-2 or TRBV6-3, the J call TRBJ1-1; 7 nucleotides align to TRBD1. This CDR3 spans 12 amino acids. Germline V gene data show CDR1 as MNHEY and CDR2 as SVGEGT. Trimming removed 6 bases from V and 4 bases from J; junction bases left unmatched: 2.

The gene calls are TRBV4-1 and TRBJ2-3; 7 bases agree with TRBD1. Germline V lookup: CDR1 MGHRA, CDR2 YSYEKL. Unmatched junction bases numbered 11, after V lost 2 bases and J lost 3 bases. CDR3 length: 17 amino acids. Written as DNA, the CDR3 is TGCGCCAGCAGCCAAACCCCCCCGACAGGGATTACAGATACGCAGTATTTT. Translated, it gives CASSQTPPTGITDTQYF.

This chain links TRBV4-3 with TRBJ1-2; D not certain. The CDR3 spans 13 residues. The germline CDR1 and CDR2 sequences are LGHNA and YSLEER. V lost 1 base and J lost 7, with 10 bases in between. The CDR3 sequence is CASSQAVSGGYTF. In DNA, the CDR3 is TGCGCCAGCAGCCAAGCGGTGAGCGGTGGCTACACCTTC.

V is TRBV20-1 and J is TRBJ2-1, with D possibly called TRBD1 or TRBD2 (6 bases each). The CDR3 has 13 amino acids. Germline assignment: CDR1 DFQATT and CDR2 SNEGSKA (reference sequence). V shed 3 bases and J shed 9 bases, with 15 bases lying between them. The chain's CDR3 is CSARSGAVVEQFF. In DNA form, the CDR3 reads TGCAGTGCTAGGTCGGGGGCCGTAGTTGAGCAGTTCTTC.

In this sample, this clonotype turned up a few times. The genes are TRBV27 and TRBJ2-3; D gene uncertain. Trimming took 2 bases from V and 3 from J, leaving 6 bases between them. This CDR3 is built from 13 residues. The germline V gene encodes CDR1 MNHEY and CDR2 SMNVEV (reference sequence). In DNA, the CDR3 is TGTGCCAGCAGTTTAGTAGAGACAGATACGCAGTATTTT. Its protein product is CASSLVETDTQYF.